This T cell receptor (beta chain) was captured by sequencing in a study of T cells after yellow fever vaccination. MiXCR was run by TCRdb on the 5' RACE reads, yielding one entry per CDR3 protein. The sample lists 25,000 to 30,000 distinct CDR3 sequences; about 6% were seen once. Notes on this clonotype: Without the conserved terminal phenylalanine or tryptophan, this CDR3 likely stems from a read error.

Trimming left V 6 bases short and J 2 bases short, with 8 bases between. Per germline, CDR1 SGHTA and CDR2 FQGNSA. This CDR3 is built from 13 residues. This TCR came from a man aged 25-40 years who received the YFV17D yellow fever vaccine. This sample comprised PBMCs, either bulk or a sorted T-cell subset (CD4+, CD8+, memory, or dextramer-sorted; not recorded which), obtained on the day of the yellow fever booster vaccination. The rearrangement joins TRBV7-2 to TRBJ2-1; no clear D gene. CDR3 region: CASRIGTYNEQFI. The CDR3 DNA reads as TGTGCCAGCAGGATAGGAACCTACAATGAGCAGTTCATC.